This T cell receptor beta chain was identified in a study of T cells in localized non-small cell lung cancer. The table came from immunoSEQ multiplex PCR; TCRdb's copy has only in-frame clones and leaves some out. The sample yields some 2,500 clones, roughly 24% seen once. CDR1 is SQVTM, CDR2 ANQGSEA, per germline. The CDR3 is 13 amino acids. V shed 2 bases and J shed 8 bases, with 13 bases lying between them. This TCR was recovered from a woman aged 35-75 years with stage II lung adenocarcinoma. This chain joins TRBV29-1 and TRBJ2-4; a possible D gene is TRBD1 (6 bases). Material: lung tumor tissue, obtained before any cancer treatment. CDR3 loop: CSVETGMVDIQYF. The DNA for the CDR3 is TGCAGCGTTGAAACAGGGATGGTGGACATTCAGTACTTC.